These 19 T cell receptor beta chains came from one sample sequenced in a study of cytomegalovirus exposure and HLA in healthy donors. Data came from immunoSEQ multiplex PCR; TCRdb stores just in-frame clones and leaves some out. Altogether about 300,000 clones are present, roughly 90% being singletons, with the ten largest covering approximately 0.94%. The sequenced sample consisted of PBMCs. The source of these receptors is a woman between 18 and 29 years old in good health and CMV-seronegative.

This sequence joins TRBV11-2 and TRBJ2-7, with 8 bases fitting TRBD2. CDR3 length: 16 residues. Trimming took 5 bases from V and 1 from J; bases not matched to a gene: 10. Germline lookup yields CDR1 SGHAT and CDR2 FQNNGV. Here the CDR3 reads CASSLKLAGQSYEQYF. CDR3 bases: TGTGCCAGCAGCCTGAAGCTAGCGGGCCAATCCTACGAGCAGTACTTC.

This chain links TRBV6-5 with TRBJ1-3; TRBD1 might be the D (5 bases). V gave up 8 bases and J gave up 0 bases, with 14 bases separating them. This CDR3 is built from 15 residues. The germline CDR1 and CDR2 sequences are MNHEY and SVGAGI. CDR3 loop: CASRGGANSGNTIYF. The CDR3 nucleotides are TGTGCCAGCCGGGGGGGAGCAAACTCTGGAAACACCATATATTTT.

This rearrangement joins TRBV2 to TRBJ2-7; D ambiguous. This CDR3 contains 10 residues. CDR1 and CDR2 (germline): SNHLY, FYNNEI. The V gene lost 6 bases and the J gene lost 3 bases, with 3 bases spanning the gap. The CDR3 bases are TGTGCCAGCAGCGGCTACGAGCAGTACTTC. Protein: CASSGYEQYF.

The chain joins TRBV2 to TRBJ2-5; 11 bases agree with TRBD2. The length of the CDR3 is 16 residues. Germline CDR1 SNHLY, CDR2 FYNNEI. V shed 4 bases, J shed 2 bases, and the junction held 6 bases outside the gene matches. This CDR3 is CASSGGRLAGQETQYF. The DNA for the CDR3 is TGTGCCAGCAGTGGGGGGAGACTAGCGGGACAAGAGACCCAGTACTTC.

V is TRBV5-1 and J is TRBJ2-7; 7 bases are a match to TRBD1. Germline assignment: CDR1 SGHRS and CDR2 YFSETQ. The CDR3 is 14 residues long. V gave up 4 bases and J gave up 3 bases; unmatched junction bases: 7. The CDR3 bases are TGCGCCAGCAGCAACGGGACAGCTGACTACGAGCAGTACTTC. It encodes CASSNGTADYEQYF.

The chain combines TRBV19 with TRBJ2-1; D perhaps matches TRBD1 (8 bases). Germline CDR1 is LNHDA and CDR2 is SQIVND (reference sequence). V lost 5 bases to trimming and J lost 10 bases, with 24 bases between them. CDR3 size: 16 residues. CDR3 region: CASSALTGGGPWEQFF. The CDR3 DNA is TGTGCCAGTAGTGCTCTCACAGGGGGAGGGCCATGGGAGCAGTTCTTC. Combining the CDR3 with reference TRBV19 and TRBJ2-1 gives the whole variable domain DGGITQSPKYLFRKEGQNVTLSCEQNLNHDAMYWYRQDPGQGLRLIYYSQIVNDFQKGDIAEGYSVSREKKESFPLTVTSAQKNPTAFYLCASSALTGGGPWEQFFGPGTRLTVL.

The chain couples TRBV28 to TRBJ1-5; TRBD1 might be the D (6 bases). Germline lookup yields CDR1 MDHEN and CDR2 SYDVKM. This CDR3 has 14 amino acids. V lost 9 bases, J lost 6 bases, and 18 bases lay in between. CDR3 coding DNA: TGTGCCAGTAATGGGGCAGGGGTAGGTCAGCCCCAGCATTTT. This sequence encodes CASNGAGVGQPQHF.

This chain links TRBV23-1 with TRBJ2-7, with D possibly matching TRBD1 (5 bases). TRBV23-1 has ORF status, its function being uncertain. The CDR3 extends over 17 amino acids. Trimming removed 6 bases at V and 2 bases at J, with 23 bases between. CDR3: CASSRPIEGAAPYEQYF. CDR3 coding DNA: TGCGCCAGCAGCAGGCCCATTGAAGGGGCGGCTCCCTACGAGCAGTACTTC.

As to this clone: An end of the junction differs from the germline gene, which may be a read error. The gene calls are TRBV6-5 and TRBJ2-2, with TRBD2 matching 12 bases. The CDR3 covers 15 residues. CDR1 and CDR2 (germline): MNHEY, SVGAGI. As DNA, the CDR3 is TGTGCCAGCAGTTACTCCCTCCTAGCGGGGGGGGCGCTGTTTTTT. The encoded protein is CASSYSLLAGGALFF.

V and J are TRBV6-5 and TRBJ2-2, with D perhaps matching TRBD1 (6 bases). The V gene lost 4 bases and the J gene lost 4 bases, with 10 bases spanning the gap. The germline V gene has CDR1 MNHEY and CDR2 SVGAGI. The CDR3 spans 14 residues. Here the CDR3 DNA reads TGTGCCAGCAGTTTGGGGGCGGCCACCGGGGAGCTGTTTTTT. This translates into CASSLGAATGELFF.

This chain joins TRBV27 and TRBJ2-7, with 7 bases fitting TRBD1. The CDR3 extends over 13 amino acids. Trimming took 3 bases from V and 7 from J; bases not matched to a gene: 6. Per germline, CDR1 MNHEY and CDR2 SMNVEV (reference sequence). The DNA of the CDR3 is TGTGCCAGCAGTTTCGGGACAGTCCGAGAGCAGTACTTC. This encodes CASSFGTVREQYF.

The rearrangement joins TRBV28 to TRBJ2-3, with TRBD2 matching 9 bases. Germline CDR1 MDHEN, CDR2 SYDVKM. Losses at the gene ends were 3 bases for V and 8 bases for J; bases not matched to a gene: 6. The CDR3 totals 14 residues. The CDR3 DNA reads TGTGCCAGCAGTTTGGGAGCGGGAGGAGGTACGCAGTATTTT. Translating gives CASSLGAGGGTQYF.

CDR3 DNA sequence: TGCGCCAGCAGCTTGATTACGACAGGAGCATTGAACACTGAAGCTTTCTTT. This translates into CASSLITTGALNTEAFF. The chain carries TRBV5-1 and TRBJ1-1; a weak D match, TRBD1 (6 bases). This CDR3 comprises 17 residues. Looked up from germline, CDR1 is SGHRS and CDR2 is YFSETQ. The germline V and J ends were trimmed by 1 base and 0 bases, with 16 bases remaining between them.

The chain uses TRBV28 and TRBJ1-6, with TRBD1 matching over 7 bases. Per germline, CDR1 MDHEN and CDR2 SYDVKM. The length of the CDR3 is 15 residues. J lost 7 bases, V lost 6 bases, and 9 bases had no gene match. CDR3 nucleotides: TGTGCCAGCAGGTCCTTGGACAGGCAGAATTCACCCCTCCACTTT. Translated, it gives CASRSLDRQNSPLHF.

The CDR3 region has the DNA TGTGCCAGTAGTATTAAGTCCCCTAGCGGGGGAAATGAGCAGTTCTTC. This encodes CASSIKSPSGGNEQFF. The chain links TRBV19 to TRBJ2-1; TRBD2 aligns across 10 bases. The CDR3 covers 16 residues. Germline V CDR1 and CDR2: LNHDA, SQIVND (reference sequence). The trim removed 3 bases at V and 7 bases at J, leaving 9 bases unmatched. Based on the CDR3 plus reference TRBV19 and TRBJ2-1, the full variable domain is DGGITQSPKYLFRKEGQNVTLSCEQNLNHDAMYWYRQDPGQGLRLIYYSQIVNDFQKGDIAEGYSVSREKKESFPLTVTSAQKNPTAFYLCASSIKSPSGGNEQFFGPGTRLTVL.

This chain uses TRBV2 with TRBJ1-4; no clear D. This CDR3 is 15 amino acids long. CDR1 and CDR2 (germline): SNHLY, FYNNEI. V was clipped by 5 bases and J by 5 bases, with 15 bases between them. CDR3 DNA sequence: TGTGCCAGCAGTCCACGAGGAGGGCGGAATGAAAAACTGTTTTTT. The encoded protein is CASSPRGGRNEKLFF. Full variable domain (outside the CDR3, taken from reference TRBV2 and TRBJ1-4): EPEVTQTPSHQVTQMGQEVILRCVPISNHLYFYWYRQILGQKVEFLVSFYNNEISEKSEIFDDQFSVERPDGSNFTLKIRSTKLEDSAMYFCASSPRGGRNEKLFFGSGTQLSVL.

This clone occurred once. V is TRBV9 and J is TRBJ2-5; D perhaps matches TRBD2 (5 bases). The CDR3 consists of 15 residues. Germline-derived CDR1 and CDR2 are SGDLS and YYNGEE. V was trimmed by 4 bases and J by 1 base, leaving 14 bases between them. Written as DNA, the CDR3 is TGTGCCAGCAGCTCTTCATCGGGATTCCAAGAGACCCAGTACTTC. The encoded protein is CASSSSSGFQETQYF.

The rearrangement links TRBV28 to TRBJ1-1; TRBD1 matches at 10 bases. The CDR3 extends over 12 amino acids. Germline CDR1 and CDR2: MDHEN and SYDVKM. V shed 5 bases and J 10 bases; nucleotides not matched to a gene: 4. CDR3 coding DNA: TGTGCCAGCAGTCCAGGGGACAGGGGAGCTTTCTTT. Its protein is CASSPGDRGAFF.

The sample holds a few counts of this clone. This chain uses TRBV30 with TRBJ1-5, with 7 positions matching TRBD1. With 5 bases clipped from V and 3 bases from J, the junction kept 1 base outside the gene matches. CDR1 is GTSNPN and CDR2 is SVGIG in the germline V gene (reference sequence). The length of the CDR3 is 12 residues. The CDR3: CAWDRVNQPQHF. In nucleotides, the CDR3 is TGTGCCTGGGACAGGGTCAATCAGCCCCAGCATTTT.